The 14 T cell receptor beta chains below come from one sample, sequenced in a study of neurological immune-mediated disorders. TCRdb reprocessed the 5' RACE reads with MiXCR, giving one entry per CDR3 protein. The repertoire has some 54,000 distinct CDR3 sequences, around 10% of them found once; the top ten carry 6.6%. Described time point: longitudinal time-point 1 (baseline). Sequencing was carried out using PBMCs. These receptors came from a male donor with HTLV-1-associated myelopathy (HAM/TSP).

This clonotype was found many times. The V and J genes are TRBV5-1 and TRBJ1-4; the D gene is possibly TRBD1 (5 bases). Germline lookup yields CDR1 SGHRS and CDR2 YFSETQ. Trimming left V 4 bases short and J 8 bases short, with 18 bases between. The CDR3 consists of 15 residues. The CDR3 nucleotides read TGCGCCAGCAGCCTGGAGGGACGCCGGGAGGAAAAACTGTTTTTT. Its translation is CASSLEGRREEKLFF.

The chain recombines TRBV12-3 or TRBV12-4 with TRBJ1-1; the D is unclear. The V and J ends lost 8 bases and 0 bases respectively, with 10 bases between them. The CDR3 sequence is 13 residues long. CDR3: CASCVQLNTEAFF. The CDR3 DNA reads TGTGCCAGCTGTGTCCAGCTGAACACTGAAGCTTTCTTT.

This clonotype was counted many times. This chain uses TRBV5-1 with TRBJ2-5, with D uncertain. From germline, CDR1 is SGHRS and CDR2 YFSETQ. Trimming took off 1 base at V and 2 bases at J, with 3 bases between the two ends. There are 12 residues in the CDR3. CDR3 nucleotide sequence: TGCGCCAGCAGCTTGCCGCAAGAGACCCAGTACTTC. Protein: CASSLPQETQYF.

In this sample, this clonotype turned up a few times. The rearrangement links TRBV7-9 to TRBJ2-7, with D maybe TRBD2 (6 bases). CDR1 is SEHNR and CDR2 is FQNEAQ in the germline V gene (reference sequence). This CDR3 is built from 16 residues. The V gene lost 6 bases and the J gene lost 5 bases, with 23 bases spanning the gap. The CDR3 DNA reads TGTGCCAGCAGTCCTTGGGTTCCGTCAGGGAGGAACGAGCAGTACTTC. Translation: CASSPWVPSGRNEQYF.

Regarding this clonotype: A read error may explain this, as a much larger clone is one base away. The chain carries TRBV6-6 and TRBJ1-2, with TRBD1 matching over 7 bases. The CDR3 has 17 residues. The germline gives CDR1 MNHNY, CDR2 SVGAGI (reference sequence). CDR3 nucleotides: TGTGTCAGCAGTTACCTCGACAGGGTAGGGGCTAACTATGGCTACACCTTC. Translation: CVSSYLDRVGANYGYTF.

A word on this clonotype: This may be a read error, as it is one base from a much larger clone. CDR3 nucleotides: TGTGCCAGCAGTATCCCGGATGACTACACCTTC. Protein product: CASSIPDDYTF. V is TRBV28 and J is TRBJ1-2; no reliable D call. Between the trimmed V and J ends, which lost 5 bases and 10 bases, there was a span of 11 bases. The germline CDR1 and CDR2 sequences are MDHEN and SYDVKM. The CDR3 length is 11 residues.

In its sample, this clonotype was seen many times. This sequence joins TRBV20-1 and TRBJ1-5; tentative D call: TRBD1 (5 bases). This CDR3 region has 14 residues. Per germline, CDR1 DFQATT and CDR2 SNEGSKA (reference sequence). Deletions cut 6 bases from V and 3 bases from J, with 15 bases between. CDR3 coding DNA: TGCAGTGCGGGGGGGTTCGGAGCCAATCAGCCCCAGCATTTT. Translated: CSAGGFGANQPQHF.

This clonotype was counted at least ten times. The chain uses TRBV3-1 and TRBJ2-3; 8 bases map to TRBD2. Germline CDR1 and CDR2: LGHDT and YNNKEL (reference sequence). V lost 1 base and J lost 2; bases outside the gene matches: 5. The CDR3 has 16 amino acids. The CDR3 region is CASSQGIAGITDTQYF. The CDR3 DNA is TGTGCCAGCAGCCAAGGGATAGCGGGGATCACAGATACGCAGTATTTT.

This clonotype has at least ten counts. J is TRBJ2-1 and V is TRBV7-2; D not resolved. The V gene's germline CDR1 is SGHTA and CDR2 FQGNSA. The V gene lost 3 bases and the J gene lost 7 bases, with 13 bases spanning the gap. This CDR3 has 14 amino acids. In DNA form, the CDR3 reads TGTGCCAGCAGCTTCACTGTTCTAGGAAATGAGCAGTTCTTC. This gives the protein CASSFTVLGNEQFF.

This clonotype was counted ten times or more. This chain joins TRBV6-6 and TRBJ2-1; D remains unclear. This CDR3 region has 12 residues. Germline lookup yields CDR1 MNHNY and CDR2 SVGAGI (reference sequence). With 0 bases removed from V and 6 bases from J, the gap between germline ends came to 3 bases. The CDR3 reads CASSYSFNEQFF. CDR3 in DNA: TGTGCCAGCAGTTACTCTTTCAATGAGCAGTTCTTC.

The sample holds many counts of this clonotype. The chain recombines TRBV29-1 with TRBJ1-1; D ambiguous. Germline assignment: CDR1 SQVTM and CDR2 ANQGSEA. The CDR3 is 13 residues long. Trimming took off 5 bases at V and 0 bases at J, with 10 bases between the two ends. The CDR3 spells CSVIGRMNTEAFF. The CDR3, as DNA: TGCAGCGTTATCGGACGCATGAACACTGAAGCTTTCTTT.

The J gene is TRBJ2-7, the V gene TRBV15; the match to TRBD1 covers 7 bases. Unmatched junction bases numbered 16, after V lost 6 bases and J lost 5 bases. This CDR3 has 16 amino acids. Germline CDR1 is LNHNV and CDR2 is YYDKDF (reference sequence). DNA of the CDR3: TGTGCCACCAGTAGATCCACCGGGACAGTGGGAAACGAGCAGTACTTC. Translated: CATSRSTGTVGNEQYF.

This clonotype was detected ten times or more. The chain carries TRBV12-3 or TRBV12-4 and TRBJ2-5; TRBD2 aligns across 10 bases. J was trimmed by 5 bases and V by 4 bases; bases with no gene match: 10. CDR3 size: 16 residues. For the CDR3, the DNA is TGTGCCAGCAGTTCCCAGAGCGGGGGGGCAGGGGAGACCCAGTACTTC. It is translated as CASSSQSGGAGETQYF.

This clonotype came up many times. The V call is TRBV7-2, the J call TRBJ1-2; the D gene is possibly TRBD1 (6 bases). The germline gives CDR1 SGHTA, CDR2 FQGNSA. CDR3 length equals 17 residues. V lost 4 bases and J lost 2, with 20 bases in between. The chain's CDR3 is CASSSDPSGAQNYGYTF. For the CDR3, the DNA is TGTGCCAGCAGCTCGGACCCTTCGGGGGCGCAGAACTATGGCTACACCTTC. The whole variable domain, filled in from reference TRBV7-2 and TRBJ1-2, reads GAGVSQSPSNKVTEKGKDVELRCDPISGHTALYWYRQSLGQGLEFLIYFQGNSAPDKSGLPSDRFSAERTGGSVSTLTIQRTQQEDSAVYLCASSSDPSGAQNYGYTFGSGTRLTVV.